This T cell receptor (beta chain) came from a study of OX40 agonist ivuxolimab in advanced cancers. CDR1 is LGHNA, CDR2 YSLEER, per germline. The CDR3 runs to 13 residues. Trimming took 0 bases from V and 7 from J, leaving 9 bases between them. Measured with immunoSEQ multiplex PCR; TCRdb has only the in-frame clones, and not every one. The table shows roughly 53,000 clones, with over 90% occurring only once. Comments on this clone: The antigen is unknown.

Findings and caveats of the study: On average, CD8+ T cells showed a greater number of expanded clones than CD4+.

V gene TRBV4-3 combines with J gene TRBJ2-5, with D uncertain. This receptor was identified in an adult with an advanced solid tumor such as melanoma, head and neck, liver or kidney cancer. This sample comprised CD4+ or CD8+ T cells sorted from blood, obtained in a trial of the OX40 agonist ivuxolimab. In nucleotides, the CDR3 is TGCGCCAGCAGCCAAGATCAATGGGGGACCCAGTACTTC. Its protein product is CASSQDQWGTQYF.